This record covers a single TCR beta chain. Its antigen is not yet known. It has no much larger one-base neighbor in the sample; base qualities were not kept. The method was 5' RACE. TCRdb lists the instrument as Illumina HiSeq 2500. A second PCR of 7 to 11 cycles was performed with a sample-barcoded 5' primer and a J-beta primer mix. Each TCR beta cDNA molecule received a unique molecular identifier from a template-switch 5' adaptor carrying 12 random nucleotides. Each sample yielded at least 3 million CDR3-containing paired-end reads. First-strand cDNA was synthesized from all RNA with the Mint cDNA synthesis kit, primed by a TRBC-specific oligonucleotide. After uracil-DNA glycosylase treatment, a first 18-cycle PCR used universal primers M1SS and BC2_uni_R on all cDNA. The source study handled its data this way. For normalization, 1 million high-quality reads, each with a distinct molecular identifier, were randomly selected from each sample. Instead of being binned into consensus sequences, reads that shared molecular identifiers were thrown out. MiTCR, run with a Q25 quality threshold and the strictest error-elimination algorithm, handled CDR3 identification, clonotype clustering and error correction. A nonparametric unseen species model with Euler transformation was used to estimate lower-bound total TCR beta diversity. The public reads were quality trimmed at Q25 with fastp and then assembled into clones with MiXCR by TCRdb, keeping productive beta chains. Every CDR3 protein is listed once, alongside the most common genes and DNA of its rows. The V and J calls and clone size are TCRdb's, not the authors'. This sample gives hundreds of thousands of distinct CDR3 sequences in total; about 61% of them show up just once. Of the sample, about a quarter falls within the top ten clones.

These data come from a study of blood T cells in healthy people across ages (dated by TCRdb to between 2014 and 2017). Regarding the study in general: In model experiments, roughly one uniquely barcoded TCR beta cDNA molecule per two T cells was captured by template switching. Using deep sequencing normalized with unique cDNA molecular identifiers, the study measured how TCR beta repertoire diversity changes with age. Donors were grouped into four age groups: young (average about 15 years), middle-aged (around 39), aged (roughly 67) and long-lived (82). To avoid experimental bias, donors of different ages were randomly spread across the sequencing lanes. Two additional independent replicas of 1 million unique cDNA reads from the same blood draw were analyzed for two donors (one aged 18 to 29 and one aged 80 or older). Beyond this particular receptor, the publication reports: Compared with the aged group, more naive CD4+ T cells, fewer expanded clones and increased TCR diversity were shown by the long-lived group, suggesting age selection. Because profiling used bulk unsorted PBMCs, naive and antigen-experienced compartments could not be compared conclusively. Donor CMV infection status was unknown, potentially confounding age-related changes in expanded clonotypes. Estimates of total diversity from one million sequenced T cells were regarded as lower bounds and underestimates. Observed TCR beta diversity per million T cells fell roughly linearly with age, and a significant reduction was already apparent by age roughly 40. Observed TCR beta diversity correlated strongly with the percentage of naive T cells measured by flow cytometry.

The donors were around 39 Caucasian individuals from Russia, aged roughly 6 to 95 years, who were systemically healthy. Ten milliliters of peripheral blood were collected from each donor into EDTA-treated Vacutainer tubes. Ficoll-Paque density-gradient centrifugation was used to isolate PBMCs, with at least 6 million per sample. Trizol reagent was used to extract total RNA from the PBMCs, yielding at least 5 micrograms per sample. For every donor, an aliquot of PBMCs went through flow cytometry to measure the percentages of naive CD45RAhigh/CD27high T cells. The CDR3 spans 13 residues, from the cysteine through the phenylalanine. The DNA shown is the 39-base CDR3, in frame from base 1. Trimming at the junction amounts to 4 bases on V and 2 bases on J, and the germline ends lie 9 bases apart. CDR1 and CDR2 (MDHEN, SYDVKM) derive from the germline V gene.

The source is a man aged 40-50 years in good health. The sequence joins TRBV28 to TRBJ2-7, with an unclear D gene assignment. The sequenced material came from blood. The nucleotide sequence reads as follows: TGTGCCAGCAGTTCCGTACAGACCTACGAGCAGTACTTC. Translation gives CASSSVQTYEQYF. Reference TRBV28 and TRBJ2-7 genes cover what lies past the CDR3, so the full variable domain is DVKVTQSSRYLVKRTGEKVFLECVQDMDHENMFWYRQDPGLGLRLIYFSYDVKMKEKGDIPEGYSVSREKKERFSLILESASTNQTSMYLCASSSVQTYEQYFGPGTRLTVT.